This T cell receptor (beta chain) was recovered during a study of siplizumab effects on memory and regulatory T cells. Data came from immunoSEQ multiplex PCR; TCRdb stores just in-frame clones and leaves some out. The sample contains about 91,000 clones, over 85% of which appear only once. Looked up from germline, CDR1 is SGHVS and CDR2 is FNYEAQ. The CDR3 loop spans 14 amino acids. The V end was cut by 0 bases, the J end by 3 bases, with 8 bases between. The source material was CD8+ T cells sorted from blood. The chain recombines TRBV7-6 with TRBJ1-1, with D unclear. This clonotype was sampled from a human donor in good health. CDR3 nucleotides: TGTGCCAGCAGCTTAGCCCAAGCGGACACTGAAGCTTTCTTT. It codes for CASSLAQADTEAFF.